The following is a T cell receptor beta chain sequence with its context. What it binds is unknown. Libraries were prepared by immunoSEQ multiplex PCR; TCRdb keeps only in-frame clonotypes and omits some of them. The sample holds approximately 82,000 clones, just under 95% seen once. The data are from a study of graft-versus-host responses after intestinal transplantation. Study findings and constraints: The authors found GvH clones in recipient marrow, some appearing first in ileum or blood.

V lost 7 bases to trimming and J lost 3 bases; unmatched junction nucleotides: 12. This CDR3 is 17 amino acids long. Germline V lookup: CDR1 LNHDA, CDR2 SQIVND (reference sequence). The sample here was unstimulated CD8+ T cells sorted from spleen or lymph node cells, taken before transplant. The source of this sequence is a human donor who was the organ donor for an intestinal transplant. The J gene is TRBJ2-2, the V gene TRBV19, with 9 nucleotides matching TRBD2. As DNA, the CDR3 is TGTGCCAGTAATTATCCGACTAGCGGACCTTACACCGGGGAGCTGTTTTTT. This sequence encodes CASNYPTSGPYTGELFF.